Listed below are T cell receptor beta chains from one sample, sequenced in a study of blood T cell repertoires in COVID-19. The method was immunoSEQ multiplex PCR; TCRdb's version includes in-frame clones alone and lacks a portion of them. Of roughly 38,000 clones in the sample, 80% to 90% were seen once. Sequenced: peripheral blood. All receptors come from a man between 60 and 70 years old in a cohort sampled during active COVID-19. The CDR3 runs from the conserved cysteine through the conserved F or W. A D gene is named only where the DNA matches it firmly. Size tells how often a clone was seen (once, few, many) or the class of an expanded clone, and some rows leave it out.

j_gene | d_gene | abundance | v_gene | CDR3aa | CDR3nt
TRBJ1-2 | - | few | TRBV7-9 | CASSPRDLGGGYTF | TGTGCCAGCAGCCCTCGGGACCTTGGGGGCGGCTACACCTTC
TRBJ2-3 | - | once | TRBV2 | CASKLGQGRDTQYF | TGTGCCAGCAAGTTGGGGCAGGGGAGAGATACGCAGTATTTT
TRBJ1-1 | TRBD1 | - | TRBV10-3 | CAIGAGTGGTEAFF | TGTGCCATCGGGGCCGGGACAGGGGGCACTGAAGCTTTCTTT
TRBJ2-7 | - | - | TRBV5-8 | CASSLGTYSQEQYF | TGTGCCAGCAGCTTGGGGACTTATTCTCAGGAGCAGTACTTC
TRBJ1-2 | - | - | TRBV29-1 | CSVRRGGRNYGYTF | TGCAGCGTTAGGAGGGGTGGGCGTAACTATGGCTACACCTTC
TRBJ2-7 | TRBD1 | few | TRBV5-4 | CASSPDRPMDEQYF | TGTGCCAGCAGCCCGGACAGGCCTATGGACGAGCAGTACTTC
TRBJ1-5 | - | few | TRBV7-8 | CASSRRGSQPQHF | TGTGCCAGCAGTCGCAGGGGATCTCAGCCCCAGCATTTT
TRBJ1-2 | - | - | TRBV18 | CASSQNVQGRGYGYTF | TGTGCCAGCTCACAGAACGTCCAGGGTAGAGGATATGGCTACACCTTC
TRBJ2-5 | - | - | TRBV7-2 | CASSLRTSPQETQYF | TGTGCCAGCAGCCTCCGGACTTCCCCTCAAGAGACCCAGTACTTC
TRBJ1-5 | TRBD1 | - | TRBV6-4 | CASKLGQAREHNQPQHF | TGTGCCAGCAAACTGGGACAGGCCAGGGAGCATAATCAGCCCCAGCATTTT
TRBJ2-3 | - | - | TRBV6-5 | CASSYSAGTDTQYF | TGTGCCAGCAGTTATTCGGCGGGAACAGATACGCAGTATTTT